These 21 T cell receptor beta chains share one sample of origin, sequenced in a study of blood T cells in healthy people across ages. Then a second PCR, running roughly 7 to 12 cycles, was carried out with a sample-barcoded 5' primer and a J-beta primer mix. TCRdb re-derived calls from the 5' RACE reads in MiXCR, one entry per CDR3 protein. Of about 690,000 distinct CDR3 sequences detected, around 41% appear once; the ten largest clones hold roughly 30%. Sequencing was done on a sample of blood. The receptor source for this set is a man at least 80 years old in good health.

V gene TRBV7-9 combines with J gene TRBJ2-2, with D unresolved. CDR1 is SEHNR and CDR2 is FQNEAQ in the germline V gene (reference sequence). The CDR3 is 13 residues long. Trimming pared 1 base from V and 7 bases from J, leaving 7 bases between. CDR3 region: CASSLEAFGELFF. In nucleotides, the CDR3 is TGTGCCAGCAGCTTAGAGGCATTCGGGGAGCTGTTTTTT.

The genes are TRBV20-1 and TRBJ2-3; 7 bases are a match to TRBD2. Germline CDR1 reads DFQATT; CDR2 reads SNEGSKA (reference sequence). V lost 6 bases to trimming and J lost 0 bases; unmatched junction nucleotides: 9. The CDR3 extends over 15 amino acids. CDR3: CSAPGVAGSTDTQYF. In DNA form, the CDR3 reads TGCAGTGCCCCCGGGGTAGCGGGCAGCACAGATACGCAGTATTTT.

A few counts support this clonotype. This chain links TRBV29-1 with TRBJ2-1; D might be TRBD1 (6 bases). The germline V gene encodes CDR1 SQVTM and CDR2 ANQGSEA. V was pared by 7 bases and J by 2 bases, with 18 bases between. The CDR3 is 15 residues long. In DNA form, the CDR3 reads TGCAGCGCTGATCCTCCAGGGGTACCCTACAATGAGCAGTTCTTC. Encoded protein: CSADPPGVPYNEQFF.

The V call is TRBV5-1, the J call TRBJ2-1; D uncertain. The CDR3 length is 15 residues. V gave up 0 bases and J gave up 6 bases, with 13 bases separating them. Germline lookup yields CDR1 SGHRS and CDR2 YFSETQ. The CDR3 nucleotides read TGCGCCAGCAGCTTGGAGGCAGCTCTACTCAATGAGCAGTTCTTC. Residues: CASSLEAALLNEQFF.

This clonotype was observed a few times. V and J are TRBV2 and TRBJ2-7; D is unclear. Germline lookup yields CDR1 SNHLY and CDR2 FYNNEI. The CDR3 spans 11 residues. The V end was cut by 3 bases, the J end by 7 bases, with 7 bases between. The CDR3 loop reads CASSDGFEQYF. The CDR3 region has the DNA TGTGCCAGCAGTGACGGTTTTGAGCAGTACTTC.

The chain combines TRBV28 with TRBJ1-2, with D perhaps TRBD1 (5 bases). V was pared by 6 bases and J by 3 bases, with 14 bases between. CDR1 MDHEN and CDR2 SYDVKM come from the germline V gene. The CDR3 spans 14 residues. CDR3 DNA sequence: TGTGCCAGCAGCAGCGGAGGGGATGACTATGGCTACACCTTC. It is translated as CASSSGGDDYGYTF.

This clonotype was detected only a few times. V and J are TRBV7-2 and TRBJ2-1; TRBD1 matches at 8 bases. Germline V CDR1 and CDR2: SGHTA, FQGNSA. This CDR3 is built from 15 residues. V lost 2 bases to trimming and J lost 7 bases; unmatched junction nucleotides: 7. The CDR3: CASSLRGQVLNEQFF. The CDR3 coding sequence is TGTGCCAGCAGCTTAAGGGGACAGGTTCTTAATGAGCAGTTCTTC.

This clonotype turned up a few times. This chain uses TRBV29-1 with TRBJ1-5; 7 bases are shared with TRBD1. With 7 bases clipped from V and 3 bases from J, the junction kept 3 bases outside the gene matches. This CDR3 comprises 12 residues. Germline V gene lookup returns CDR1 SQVTM and CDR2 ANQGSEA. The CDR3 nucleotides read TGCAGCGCCGGACAGGTCAATCAGCCCCAGCATTTT. Protein product: CSAGQVNQPQHF.

This clonotype has just one count. V usage is TRBV10-3 and J usage is TRBJ2-1, with 7 bases matching TRBD2. V lost 5 bases to trimming and J lost 8 bases; unmatched junction nucleotides: 6. The germline V gene has CDR1 ENHRY and CDR2 SYGVKD. CDR3 length: 13 residues. The CDR3 spells CAISLTSVHEQFF. CDR3 in DNA: TGTGCCATCAGTCTTACTAGCGTGCATGAGCAGTTCTTC.

This chain links TRBV12-3 or TRBV12-4 with TRBJ2-1; TRBD2 matches at 12 bases. The CDR3 has 15 amino acids. V lost 3 bases to trimming and J lost 8 bases; unmatched junction nucleotides: 5. The CDR3 bases are TGTGCCAGCAGTTTGGCTAGCGGGGGGGCCCATGAGCAGTTCTTC. This sequence encodes CASSLASGGAHEQFF.

A word on this clonotype: A much larger clone lies a single base off, so this may be a read error. The chain uses TRBV20-1 and TRBJ2-1; 9 nucleotides agree with TRBD2. Germline V gene data show CDR1 as DFQATT and CDR2 as SNEGSKA (reference sequence). This CDR3 is 17 amino acids long. V lost 2 bases, J lost 6 bases, and 14 bases stayed unmatched. The CDR3, as DNA: TGCAGTGCTAGATTCAGCAATCGGGCTAGCGGGGCCAATGAGCAGTTCTTC. Protein sequence: CSARFSNRASGANEQFF.

This chain connects TRBV5-5 to TRBJ2-4, with 11 bases fitting TRBD1. The V gene's germline CDR1 is SGHKS and CDR2 YYEKEE (reference sequence). V lost 4 bases to trimming and J lost 1 base; unmatched junction nucleotides: 4. The CDR3 runs 16 residues. The CDR3 here is CASSRTGGAAKNIQYF. DNA of the CDR3: TGTGCCAGCAGCAGGACAGGGGGCGCGGCCAAAAACATTCAGTACTTC.

This clonotype was seen at least ten times. The genes are TRBV6-2 or TRBV6-3 and TRBJ2-1; 9 bases match TRBD2. The DNA end lines up better with TRBJ2-7; the J call may be wrong. The CDR3 consists of 18 residues. CDR1 is MNHEY and CDR2 is SVGEGT in the germline V gene. CDR3 in amino acids: CASSYVAGAGYSYNEQYF. Here the CDR3 DNA reads TGTGCCAGCAGTTACGTAGCGGGGGCCGGGTACTCCTACAATGAGCAGTACTTC.

A note on this clonotype: At one end the junction does not follow the germline gene, possibly because of a read error. The rearrangement uses TRBV4-3 and TRBJ1-2, with TRBD1 matching over 8 bases. The germline V gene has CDR1 LGHNA and CDR2 YSLEER. The CDR3 sequence is 17 residues long. The CDR3 DNA is TGCGCCAGCAGCCAATACCACGGGACAGGCGGATACTATAGCTACACCTTC. It codes for CASSQYHGTGGYYSYTF.

J is TRBJ2-5 and V is TRBV27; TRBD1 aligns across 7 bases. CDR3 size: 11 residues. CDR1 MNHEY and CDR2 SMNVEV come from the germline V gene (reference sequence). V was clipped by 5 bases and J by 7 bases; unmatched bases: 1. The CDR3 reads CASSRQGTQYF. In nucleotides, the CDR3 is TGTGCCAGCAGTCGACAGGGGACCCAGTACTTC.

A note on this clonotype: A much larger clonotype is one base distant, so this may be a read error. This rearrangement joins TRBV11-2 to TRBJ2-7; D unclear. The V end lost 2 bases, the J end lost 5 bases, and 4 bases lay between the germline ends. The CDR3 extends over 11 amino acids. Germline assignment: CDR1 SGHAT and CDR2 FQNNGV. CDR3 protein: CASSLFHEQYF. CDR3 DNA sequence: TGTGCCAGCAGCTTATTCCACGAGCAGTACTTC. The complete variable domain, with remaining parts taken from reference TRBV11-2 and TRBJ2-7, reads EAGVAQSPRYKIIEKRQSVAFWCNPISGHATLYWYQQILGQGPKLLIQFQNNGVVDDSQLPKDRFSAERLKGVDSTLKIQPAKLEDSAVYLCASSLFHEQYFGPGTRLTVT.

With respect to this clonotype: The junction shows a germline mismatch at one end, possibly a read error. This chain connects TRBV6-4 to TRBJ1-6; no clear D. CDR1 and CDR2 from the germline V gene are MRHNA and SNTAGT. The CDR3 has 15 amino acids. The CDR3 DNA is TGTGCCAGCAGGCCTGAGAAGGACGTAAATTCATCCCTCCACTTT. It encodes CASRPEKDVNSSLHF.

There are a few counts of this clonotype. The genes are TRBV6-1 and TRBJ2-7, with TRBD1 as a possible D gene (5 bases). This CDR3 has 14 residues. Trimming took 2 bases from V and 3 from J, leaving 11 bases between them. Germline lookup yields CDR1 MNHNS and CDR2 SASEGT. CDR3 sequence: CASSERATGYEQYF. The CDR3 DNA reads TGTGCCAGCAGTGAACGGGCAACAGGCTACGAGCAGTACTTC.

This chain joins TRBV10-3 and TRBJ2-6; D remains ambiguous. Germline CDR1 reads ENHRY; CDR2 reads SYGVKD. V dropped 6 bases and J dropped 1 base, with 7 bases sitting between them. This CDR3 is built from 14 residues. CDR3 amino acids: CAIRDGSGANVLTF. CDR3 in DNA: TGTGCCATCAGGGACGGGTCTGGGGCCAACGTCCTGACTTTC.

The gene calls are TRBV20-1 and TRBJ2-7, with 8 bases fitting TRBD1. There are 12 residues in the CDR3. V lost 6 bases, J lost 4 bases, and 5 bases stayed unmatched. Germline V gives CDR1 DFQATT, CDR2 SNEGSKA (reference sequence). CDR3 coding DNA: TGCAGTGCCGGACAGGGACAATACGAGCAGTACTTC. This translates into CSAGQGQYEQYF.

CDR3 sequence reads: CAWSGQAYYEQYF. CDR3 bases: TGTGCCTGGAGTGGACAGGCTTACTACGAGCAGTACTTC. V is TRBV30 and J is TRBJ2-7; D may be TRBD1 (6 bases). Germline lookup yields CDR1 GTSNPN and CDR2 SVGIG (reference sequence). The CDR3 has 13 residues. Trimming took 1 base from V and 3 from J, leaving 10 bases between them.